A single sample gave rise to the 8 T cell receptor beta chains below, sequenced in a study of T cells in Graves' hyperthyroidism and ophthalmopathy (dated by TCRdb to about 2019). Libraries were constructed by multiplex PCR. The instrument given in TCRdb is Illumina HiSeq 2000. Amplification of TCR beta CDR3 regions was carried out from RNA transcripts. The TCR CDR3 was subjected to a first round of RT-PCR using the HTBI primer set and the Qiagen OneStep RT-PCR kit. The raw public data were reprocessed by TCRdb itself: fastp quality trimming at Q25, MiXCR clonotype calling, in-frame beta chains only. Each CDR3 protein gets just one entry, which takes the most common genes and DNA from the rows behind it. This sample gives about 290,000 distinct CDR3 sequences in total; 17% of them show up just once. About 50% of the sample lies in the top ten. What was sequenced was blood. Source of these receptors: a woman aged 55 to 70 with Graves' ophthalmopathy.

This clonotype was recorded many times. This rearrangement joins TRBV7-9 to TRBJ1-1; 8 positions match TRBD1. Germline V gene data show CDR1 as SEHNR and CDR2 as FQNEAQ (reference sequence). This CDR3 region has 12 residues. The V and J ends lost 9 bases and 5 bases, in that order; junction bases with no gene match: 5. The CDR3 bases are TGTGCCAGTCTAACAGGGGGTACTGAAGCTTTCTTT. The encoded protein is CASLTGGTEAFF.

The sample holds many counts of this clonotype. The chain couples TRBV6-2 or TRBV6-3 to TRBJ2-1; the match to TRBD2 covers 13 bases. From germline, CDR1 is MNHEY and CDR2 SVGEGT. The CDR3 consists of 15 residues. Losses at the gene ends were 2 bases for V and 10 bases for J; bases not matched to a gene: 5. This CDR3 is CASSYVGLAGEEQFF. The CDR3, as DNA: TGTGCCAGCAGTTACGTTGGACTAGCGGGAGAAGAGCAGTTCTTC.

This clonotype showed up many times. The chain links TRBV5-1 to TRBJ2-3; D is undetermined. V shed 0 bases and J shed 2 bases, with 4 bases lying between them. The CDR3 is made up of 13 amino acids. Germline CDR1 is SGHRS and CDR2 is YFSETQ. The DNA of the CDR3 is TGCGCCAGCAGCTTGGAGTCCACAGATACGCAGTATTTT. It yields the protein CASSLESTDTQYF. The variable domain in full, with the rest retrieved from reference TRBV5-1 and TRBJ2-3, is KAGVTQTPRYLIKTRGQQVTLSCSPISGHRSVSWYQQTPGQGLQFLFEYFSETQRNKGNFPGRFSGRQFSNSRSEMNVSTLELGDSALYLCASSLESTDTQYFGPGTRLTVL.

This clonotype came up many times. The rearrangement joins TRBV13 to TRBJ1-4; perhaps TRBD1 as D (5 bases). V shed 7 bases and J shed 10 bases, with 16 bases lying between them. The CDR3 totals 13 residues. Per germline, CDR1 PRHDT and CDR2 FYEKMQ (reference sequence). This CDR3 is CASMGRGDVKLFF. In DNA, the CDR3 is TGTGCCAGCATGGGTCGGGGGGATGTAAAACTGTTTTTT.

The gene calls are TRBV4-3 and TRBJ2-3; 9 nucleotides align to TRBD1. After removal of 4 bases from V and 6 bases from J, the junction contained 11 bases not matched to a gene. CDR3 size: 16 residues. CDR1 is LGHNA, CDR2 YSLEER, per germline. CDR3 protein: CASSRGTGSYYDTQYF. CDR3 nucleotides: TGCGCCAGCAGCCGAGGGACAGGGAGCTATTACGATACGCAGTATTTT.

A few counts support this clonotype. The chain combines TRBV6-1 with TRBJ1-1; D remains unclear. Germline assignment: CDR1 MNHNS and CDR2 SASEGT. V lost 5 bases and J 5 bases, leaving 9 bases between the germline ends. The CDR3 totals 12 residues. Here the CDR3 reads CASSRGWTEAFF. The CDR3 DNA is TGTGCCAGCAGTCGGGGATGGACTGAAGCTTTCTTT.

This clonotype was observed a handful of times. The rearrangement links TRBV29-1 to TRBJ2-5; 9 bases line up with TRBD2. The V gene end was trimmed by 3 bases and the J gene end by 1 base; junction bases not matched to a gene: 6. The CDR3 consists of 15 residues. Per germline, CDR1 SQVTM and CDR2 ANQGSEA. The CDR3 nucleotides read TGCAGCGTTGATGGTGGAGCGGGGGGCCAAGAGACCCAGTACTTC. Translated: CSVDGGAGGQETQYF.

This clonotype was detected many times. This chain links TRBV28 with TRBJ2-5; D not resolved. Trimming took 6 bases from V and 5 from J, leaving 16 bases between them. The CDR3 covers 14 residues. Looked up from germline, CDR1 is MDHEN and CDR2 is SYDVKM. CDR3 residues: CASSQAVLRETQYF. The DNA for the CDR3 is TGTGCCAGCAGCCAGGCGGTCTTGCGGGAGACCCAGTACTTC.